This passage covers 25 T cell receptor beta chains from one sample sequenced in a study of early T cells in non-severe SARS-CoV-2 infection. TCRdb re-called the 5' RACE reads with MiXCR, one entry per CDR3 protein. Of roughly 70,000 distinct CDR3 sequences in the sample, approximately 12% were seen once. The material sequenced was whole blood. The receptors shown here come from an adult who was a healthcare worker with PCR-confirmed SARS-CoV-2 infection or an uninfected control (not recorded which).

This clonotype was counted ten times or more. CDR3 in DNA: TGTGCCAGCAGCCCTTTAAAGGGGTCGGGTGGTTATAGCAATCAGCCCCAGCATTTT. Amino acid sequence: CASSPLKGSGGYSNQPQHF. The rearrangement joins TRBV28 to TRBJ1-5; perhaps TRBD1 as D (5 bases). The CDR3 runs to 19 residues. Germline lookup yields CDR1 MDHEN and CDR2 SYDVKM. V was pared by 6 bases and J by 0 bases, with 24 bases between.

This clonotype was found many times. The chain couples TRBV27 to TRBJ2-1; D tentatively reads TRBD1 or TRBD2 (5 bases each). CDR1 MNHEY and CDR2 SMNVEV come from the germline V gene (reference sequence). V was trimmed by 3 bases and J by 5 bases, leaving 14 bases between them. This CDR3 has 15 residues. CDR3 protein: CASSLVRDRNNEQFF. In DNA, the CDR3 is TGTGCCAGCAGTTTGGTCCGGGACCGAAACAATGAGCAGTTCTTC.

This chain links TRBV5-1 with TRBJ2-1; 9 positions match TRBD2. The CDR3 runs to 15 residues. Unmatched junction bases numbered 7, after V lost 0 bases and J lost 9 bases. Germline CDR1 is SGHRS and CDR2 is YFSETQ. The CDR3 region is CASSLVTSGFGEQFF. The CDR3 region has the DNA TGCGCCAGCAGCTTGGTAACTAGCGGGTTCGGTGAGCAGTTCTTC.

The table lists this clonotype with many counts. The chain is built from TRBV29-1 and TRBJ2-1; TRBD2 matches at 7 bases. The CDR3 sequence is 14 residues long. The germline CDR1 and CDR2 sequences are SQVTM and ANQGSEA. V was clipped by 1 base and J by 4 bases; unmatched bases: 4. CDR3 DNA sequence: TGCAGCGTTGAAGGCAGCGGGATTTACAATGAGCAGTTCTTC. Translation gives CSVEGSGIYNEQFF.

This clonotype was seen repeatedly, ten times or more. The V call is TRBV15, the J call TRBJ2-1; D may be TRBD1 or TRBD2 (6 bases each). V was clipped by 0 bases and J by 0 bases, with 12 bases between them. CDR3 length equals 17 residues. Per germline, CDR1 LNHNV and CDR2 YYDKDF (reference sequence). DNA for the CDR3: TGTGCCACCAGCAGAGAAGGGGGGACTCACTCCTACAATGAGCAGTTCTTC. The encoded protein is CATSREGGTHSYNEQFF.

The sample holds many counts of this clonotype. The chain joins TRBV27 to TRBJ2-1, with 12 bases that match TRBD2. Germline V gives CDR1 MNHEY, CDR2 SMNVEV (reference sequence). The J segment lost 10 bases and the V segment lost 2 bases, leaving 9 bases of the junction unmatched. This CDR3 has 16 residues. Here the CDR3 DNA reads TGTGCCAGCAGTTTACGGTGGACTAGCGGGGTAGGAGAGCAGTTCTTC. Its translation: CASSLRWTSGVGEQFF.

The DNA for the CDR3 is TGCGCCAGCAGCTTGGCCGGGACAAATTCCTACGAGCAGTACTTC. Translated, it gives CASSLAGTNSYEQYF. The rearrangement links TRBV5-1 to TRBJ2-7; D is perhaps TRBD1 (6 bases). The ends were cut back, 0 bases at V and 1 base at J, with 11 bases in the middle. The germline CDR1 and CDR2 sequences are SGHRS and YFSETQ. There are 15 residues in the CDR3.

This clonotype has a count of ten or more. The gene calls are TRBV11-2 and TRBJ2-2, with D unresolved. V lost 2 bases and J 4 bases, leaving 5 bases between the germline ends. CDR3 length equals 13 residues. Per germline, CDR1 SGHAT and CDR2 FQNNGV. This chain's CDR3 is CASSLQVTGELFF. DNA for the CDR3: TGTGCCAGCAGCTTACAGGTCACCGGGGAGCTGTTTTTT. The entire variable domain, with the rest obtained from reference TRBV11-2 and TRBJ2-2, is as follows: EAGVAQSPRYKIIEKRQSVAFWCNPISGHATLYWYQQILGQGPKLLIQFQNNGVVDDSQLPKDRFSAERLKGVDSTLKIQPAKLEDSAVYLCASSLQVTGELFFGEGSRLTVL.

V is TRBV29-1 and J is TRBJ2-1; the match to TRBD2 covers 8 bases. Germline V CDR1 and CDR2: SQVTM, ANQGSEA. With V trimmed by 6 bases and J by 3 bases, 7 bases remained unmatched. The CDR3 has 14 residues. CDR3 DNA sequence: TGCAGCGTCACCGGGACTAGTCTCTACAATGAGCAGTTCTTC. Translation: CSVTGTSLYNEQFF.

This clonotype has a count of ten or more. The J gene is TRBJ1-5, the V gene TRBV27, with D hard to call. The CDR3 sequence is 15 residues long. Germline V gene lookup returns CDR1 MNHEY and CDR2 SMNVEV (reference sequence). Trimming cost V 6 bases and J 0 bases, with 12 bases left between them. DNA for the CDR3: TGTGCCAGCAGGGAACGGAGATATAGCAATCAGCCCCAGCATTTT. Translating it yields CASRERRYSNQPQHF.

This clonotype was counted many times. This sequence joins TRBV18 and TRBJ2-7; D gene uncertain. Germline assignment: CDR1 KGHSH and CDR2 LQKENI. This CDR3 is 11 amino acids long. Between the trimmed V and J ends, which lost 3 bases and 6 bases, there was a span of 6 bases. The CDR3 DNA sequence: TGTGCCAGCTCACCGCAAGGCGAGCAGTACTTC. It is translated as CASSPQGEQYF. The variable domain in full, completed from reference TRBV18 and TRBJ2-7, reads NAGVMQNPRHLVRRRGQEARLRCSPMKGHSHVYWYRQLPEEGLKFMVYLQKENIIDESGMPKERFSAEFPKEGPSILRIQQVVRGDSAAYFCASSPQGEQYFGPGTRLTVT.

This clonotype was seen ten or more times. The chain couples TRBV7-9 to TRBJ1-6, with a possible D match to TRBD1 (6 bases). This CDR3 is built from 16 residues. Germline lookup yields CDR1 SEHNR and CDR2 FQNEAQ (reference sequence). V dropped 0 bases and J dropped 7 bases, with 13 bases sitting between them. The CDR3 loop reads CASSLAGGAKNSPLHF. The CDR3, as DNA: TGTGCCAGCAGCTTAGCGGGGGGGGCGAAAAATTCACCCCTCCACTTT. The full variable domain, rest sourced from reference TRBV7-9 and TRBJ1-6, is DTGVSQNPRHKITKRGQNVTFRCDPISEHNRLYWYRQTLGQGPEFLTYFQNEAQLEKSRLLSDRFSAERPKGSFSTLEIQRTEQGDSAMYLCASSLAGGAKNSPLHFGNGTRLTVT.

This clonotype was seen many times. The J gene is TRBJ2-1, the V gene TRBV12-3 or TRBV12-4; 7 bases match TRBD2. V was pared by 3 bases and J by 8 bases, with 7 bases of the junction left unmatched. The CDR3 covers 14 residues. The CDR3: CASSLAGVHDEQFF. The CDR3 nucleotides are TGTGCCAGCAGTTTGGCGGGAGTCCATGATGAGCAGTTCTTC.

This clonotype has a handful of counts. The chain recombines TRBV9 with TRBJ2-7, with no clear D. The V gene's germline CDR1 is SGDLS and CDR2 YYNGEE. V lost 0 bases and J lost 3, with 13 bases in between. The CDR3 covers 15 residues. The CDR3 sequence: CASSVGAAANYEQYF. CDR3 DNA sequence: TGTGCCAGCAGCGTAGGAGCCGCCGCCAACTACGAGCAGTACTTC.

The chain links TRBV29-1 to TRBJ1-1; D not certain. The CDR3 has 14 amino acids. V lost 5 bases to trimming and J lost 2 bases, with 15 bases between them. Germline assignment: CDR1 SQVTM and CDR2 ANQGSEA. The CDR3 here is CSVRGSNVNTEAFF. CDR3 in DNA: TGCAGCGTTCGCGGGTCTAACGTCAACACTGAAGCTTTCTTT.

This clonotype was observed at least ten times. This chain links TRBV20-1 with TRBJ2-3; TRBD2 aligns across 10 bases. The CDR3 extends over 14 amino acids. Germline V lookup: CDR1 DFQATT, CDR2 SNEGSKA (reference sequence). With V trimmed by 6 bases and J by 5 bases, 8 bases remained unmatched. The CDR3 protein is CSARERGGRDTQYF. CDR3 DNA sequence: TGCAGTGCCAGGGAGCGGGGGGGCCGAGATACGCAGTATTTT.

This clonotype has a count of ten or more. This chain uses TRBV14 with TRBJ1-1; a possible D gene is TRBD1 (6 bases). Germline V gives CDR1 SGHDN, CDR2 FVKESK. V was cut by 4 bases and J by 3 bases, with 21 bases left in between. The length of the CDR3 is 17 residues. CDR3 residues: CASSLTGTPSRDTEAFF. CDR3 coding DNA: TGTGCCAGCAGCCTAACCGGGACACCGTCACGGGACACTGAAGCTTTCTTT.

This clonotype was seen ten or more times. This sequence joins TRBV12-3 or TRBV12-4 and TRBJ2-3; D is unresolved. Between the trimmed V and J ends, which lost 3 bases and 2 bases, there was a span of 9 bases. This CDR3 spans 14 amino acids. CDR3 sequence (DNA): TGTGCCAGCAGTTTTTTCGGGTACACAGATACGCAGTATTTT. Translated: CASSFFGYTDTQYF.

The rearrangement links TRBV4-2 to TRBJ2-7; either TRBD1 or TRBD2 may fit D (5 bases each). The CDR3 length is 14 residues. Trimming removed 4 bases from V and 1 base from J, with 11 bases in between. Looked up from germline, CDR1 is LGHNA and CDR2 is YNFKEQ. The DNA of the CDR3 is TGTGCCAGCAGCCGGGACCAGGTGTCCTACGAGCAGTACTTC. Residues: CASSRDQVSYEQYF.

At least ten counts were recorded for this clonotype. The J gene is TRBJ1-5, the V gene TRBV6-6, with no clear D. Trimming pared 1 base from V and 0 bases from J, leaving 19 bases between. The CDR3 runs 19 residues. Germline assignment: CDR1 MNHNY and CDR2 SVGAGI (reference sequence). CDR3 sequence: CASSYFVGEGGYSNQPQHF. The CDR3 DNA follows: TGTGCCAGCAGTTACTTCGTGGGTGAGGGAGGGTATAGCAATCAGCCCCAGCATTTT.

This clonotype was recorded at least ten times. The chain uses TRBV29-1 and TRBJ2-7; a possible D gene is TRBD1 (5 bases). The CDR3 covers 12 residues. In germline, CDR1 is SQVTM, CDR2 ANQGSEA. V shed 7 bases and J shed 5 bases, with 15 bases lying between them. The CDR3 spells CSAWKGVDEQYF. CDR3 DNA sequence: TGCAGCGCCTGGAAAGGGGTGGACGAGCAGTACTTC.

This clonotype was observed a handful of times. A clone one base away is much larger, so this may be a read error. The chain uses TRBV2 and TRBJ1-6; D not resolved. This CDR3 comprises 12 residues. Germline lookup yields CDR1 SNHLY and CDR2 FYNNEI. V shed 6 bases and J shed 6 bases, with 6 bases lying between them. CDR3: CASRGPNSPLHF. The CDR3 DNA is TGTGCCAGCAGGGGCCCTAATTCACCCCTCCACTTT.

This clonotype was seen many times. The rearrangement joins TRBV7-9 to TRBJ1-4; D call uncertain. CDR3 length equals 15 residues. The V gene's germline CDR1 is SEHNR and CDR2 FQNEAQ (reference sequence). Trimming took 1 base from V and 8 from J, leaving 14 bases between them. CDR3 region: CASSLDPGLGEKLFF. CDR3 nucleotide sequence: TGTGCCAGCAGCTTAGATCCAGGCCTGGGCGAAAAACTGTTTTTT.

At least ten counts were recorded for this clonotype. This chain links TRBV25-1 with TRBJ2-3; 14 bases agree with TRBD2. Trimming cost V 6 bases and J 2 bases; bases outside gene matches: 7. The CDR3 consists of 17 residues. Germline V CDR1 and CDR2: MGHDK, SYGVNS. For the CDR3, the DNA is TGTGCCAGCAGCCCGACTAGCGGGGGGGCCGACACAGATACGCAGTATTTT. Translation: CASSPTSGGADTDTQYF.

In this sample, this clonotype turned up many times. This chain's CDR3 is CASSPAYRQGYTGELFF. DNA for the CDR3: TGTGCCAGCAGCCCAGCCTATCGGCAGGGATACACCGGGGAGCTGTTTTTT. This chain links TRBV11-2 with TRBJ2-2; D might be TRBD1 (5 bases). Between the trimmed V and J ends, which lost 5 bases and 3 bases, there was a span of 19 bases. The CDR3 consists of 17 residues. Per germline, CDR1 SGHAT and CDR2 FQNNGV.